Below, 27 T cell receptor beta chains from the same sample are listed, as sequenced in a study of CD8 T cells in Susac syndrome (dated by TCRdb to the late 2010s). Receptor amplification or capture employed the immunoSEQ multiplex PCR assay. RNA was extracted using the RNeasy kit, and roughly 0.45 to 1 ug of the RNA was reverse transcribed with random hexamers. The public reads were run again by TCRdb, first through fastp at Q25 and then through MiXCR, and only productive beta chains were kept. Each CDR3 protein gets just one entry, which takes the most common genes and DNA from the rows behind it. This sample gives around 130,000 distinct CDR3 sequences in total; less than 95% of them show up just once. 0.095% to 0.1% of the sample belongs to the ten largest clones. Source material: CD4+ T cells from PBMCs. Source of these receptors: a human donor in good health.

The CDR3 is CASSQYGAGNTIYF. The DNA for the CDR3 is TGTGCCAGCAGCCAATACGGCGCTGGAAACACCATATATTTT. The chain links TRBV3-1 to TRBJ1-3; D is ambiguous. Germline loops: CDR1 LGHDT, CDR2 YNNKEL (reference sequence). V was cut by 2 bases and J by 2 bases, with 7 bases left in between. The CDR3 sequence is 14 residues long.

The chain combines TRBV3-1 with TRBJ2-1; 8 nucleotides match TRBD2. This CDR3 is built from 17 residues. V dropped 4 bases and J dropped 9; count of bases not matched to a gene: 17. Germline-derived CDR1 and CDR2 are LGHDT and YNNKEL (reference sequence). The CDR3 bases are TGTGCCAGCAGCCGCCCGTGGAGAAGCGGGGGCCTTATTGAGCAGTTCTTC. Its protein is CASSRPWRSGGLIEQFF.

The chain uses TRBV12-3 or TRBV12-4 and TRBJ2-3, with no clear D. The CDR3 spans 13 residues. Deletions cut 8 bases from V and 5 bases from J, with 14 bases between. The CDR3 loop is CASEAQLQDTQYF. CDR3 DNA sequence: TGTGCCAGCGAGGCGCAGCTACAAGATACGCAGTATTTT.

This rearrangement joins TRBV7-2 to TRBJ2-7; unclear D gene. In germline, CDR1 is SGHTA, CDR2 FQGNSA. The CDR3 runs to 14 residues. Trimming pared 5 bases from V and 2 bases from J, leaving 13 bases between. The CDR3: CASSLATPPYEQYF. In DNA, the CDR3 is TGTGCCAGCAGCCTCGCTACTCCGCCCTACGAGCAGTACTTC.

This chain uses TRBV2 with TRBJ1-5; TRBD1 might be the D (6 bases). V was shortened by 5 bases and J by 0 bases, with 11 bases between the two germline ends. The CDR3 runs 15 residues. The V gene's germline CDR1 is SNHLY and CDR2 FYNNEI. The CDR3: CASSRQALSNQPQHF. CDR3 DNA: TGTGCCAGCAGTCGACAGGCCCTTAGCAATCAGCCCCAGCATTTT.

The V call is TRBV6-2 or TRBV6-3, the J call TRBJ1-5, with TRBD1 matching over 8 bases. The CDR3 loop spans 15 amino acids. The germline V gene encodes CDR1 MNHEY and CDR2 SVGEGT. Unmatched junction bases numbered 6, after V lost 6 bases and J lost 2 bases. The CDR3 coding sequence is TGTGCCAGCAGCACGACAGGGGTCGGCAATCAGCCCCAGCATTTT. This codes for CASSTTGVGNQPQHF.

This chain uses TRBV19 with TRBJ1-2; a possible D gene is TRBD1 (5 bases). The ends were cut back, 3 bases at V and 4 bases at J, with 15 bases in the middle. The CDR3 runs to 15 residues. The V gene's germline CDR1 is LNHDA and CDR2 SQIVND (reference sequence). CDR3 region: CASSIRGGASYGYTF. The CDR3 DNA sequence: TGTGCCAGTAGTATCCGGGGCGGGGCGTCCTATGGCTACACCTTC.

This clonotype was counted a few times. This chain uses TRBV6-1 with TRBJ2-5, with D unresolved. CDR3 length: 14 amino acids. The ends were cut back, 1 base at V and 5 bases at J, with 11 bases in the middle. From germline, CDR1 is MNHNS and CDR2 SASEGT. This chain's CDR3 is CASSEGSGLETQYF. CDR3 nucleotide sequence: TGTGCCAGCAGTGAAGGATCTGGGTTGGAGACCCAGTACTTC.

The chain joins TRBV19 to TRBJ2-2, with D possibly being TRBD1 (5 bases). Per germline, CDR1 LNHDA and CDR2 SQIVND (reference sequence). The CDR3 consists of 14 residues. Between the trimmed V and J ends, which lost 9 bases and 5 bases, there was a span of 16 bases. CDR3 nucleotide sequence: TGTGCCAGCCTCCCGACAGCTGCGACCGGGGAGCTGTTTTTT. Its translation is CASLPTAATGELFF.

V and J are TRBV5-4 and TRBJ2-2; 8 nucleotides match TRBD2. The germline V gene encodes CDR1 SGHNT and CDR2 YYREEE (reference sequence). The CDR3 contains 14 residues. After removal of 6 bases from V and 3 bases from J, the junction contained 4 bases not matched to a gene. CDR3 protein: CASKVAGYTGELFF. As DNA, the CDR3 is TGTGCCAGCAAAGTAGCGGGGTACACCGGGGAGCTGTTTTTT.

This clonotype was counted once. The V gene is TRBV7-2, the J gene TRBJ2-7, with TRBD2 matching 12 bases. Germline values: CDR1 SGHTA, CDR2 FQGNSA. The length of the CDR3 is 17 residues. The J segment lost 4 bases and the V segment lost 1 base, leaving 8 bases of the junction unmatched. CDR3 sequence (DNA): TGTGCCAGCAGCTTAGTGCGGTTTGGGACTAGCGGGTACGAGCAGTACTTC. Translating it yields CASSLVRFGTSGYEQYF.

The CDR3 spells CSASRGQGVEEQYF. CDR3 bases: TGCAGTGCTAGTAGGGGACAGGGGGTGGAGGAGCAGTACTTC. The rearrangement uses TRBV20-1 and TRBJ2-7, with TRBD1 matching over 11 bases. Germline V CDR1 and CDR2: DFQATT, SNEGSKA (reference sequence). This CDR3 is 14 amino acids long. After removal of 3 bases from V and 7 bases from J, the junction contained 8 bases not matched to a gene.

The CDR3 here is CASSPGSLDTGELFF. The CDR3 bases are TGTGCCAGCAGCCCGGGAAGTTTGGACACCGGGGAGCTGTTTTTT. The rearrangement uses TRBV5-6 and TRBJ2-2, with D tentatively TRBD2 (5 bases). CDR3 size: 15 residues. Trimming stripped 4 bases from V and 3 bases from J, with 13 bases between. Germline CDR1 reads SGHDT; CDR2 reads YYEEEE.

The CDR3 region has the DNA TGTGCCAGCACCTCCGGGGGTGGAGAGACCCAGTACTTC. Amino acid sequence: CASTSGGGETQYF. The genes are TRBV12-3 or TRBV12-4 and TRBJ2-5, with TRBD2 as a possible D gene (6 bases). CDR3 length: 13 residues. Between the trimmed V and J ends, which lost 7 bases and 4 bases, there was a span of 13 bases.

CDR3 sequence: CASSASEGHSYNEQFF. The CDR3 DNA is TGTGCCAGCAGTGCCTCGGAGGGGCACTCCTACAATGAGCAGTTCTTC. The rearrangement joins TRBV28 to TRBJ2-1; D is perhaps TRBD2 (6 bases). This CDR3 region has 16 residues. Trimming stripped 5 bases from V and 0 bases from J, with 14 bases between. Per germline, CDR1 MDHEN and CDR2 SYDVKM.

The chain joins TRBV7-9 to TRBJ1-1; 9 bases agree with TRBD1. V lost 5 bases and J lost 4; bases outside the gene matches: 5. Germline values: CDR1 SEHNR, CDR2 FQNEAQ (reference sequence). The length of the CDR3 is 14 residues. Written as DNA, the CDR3 is TGTGCCAGCAGCACTGGGGGACAGGGCACTGAAGCTTTCTTT. Translation gives CASSTGGQGTEAFF.

The chain employs TRBV4-3 and TRBJ2-3; 10 bases are a match to TRBD2. V shed 0 bases and J 5 bases; nucleotides not matched to a gene: 8. This CDR3 region has 17 residues. The germline V gene encodes CDR1 LGHNA and CDR2 YSLEER. The CDR3 reads CASSQERAGGPQDTQYF. Here the CDR3 DNA reads TGCGCCAGCAGCCAAGAGAGAGCGGGAGGGCCCCAAGATACGCAGTATTTT.

This chain links TRBV9 with TRBJ1-2, with D possibly TRBD1 on 5 matching bases. V gave up 3 bases and J gave up 5 bases, with 17 bases separating them. The germline CDR1 and CDR2 sequences are SGDLS and YYNGEE. The CDR3 contains 15 residues. Written as DNA, the CDR3 is TGTGCCAGCAGCGCGGAGCCGGGGCCGGGGTATGGCTACACCTTC. This sequence encodes CASSAEPGPGYGYTF. Based on the CDR3 plus reference TRBV9 and TRBJ1-2, the full variable domain is DSGVTQTPKHLITATGQRVTLRCSPRSGDLSVYWYQQSLDQGLQFLIQYYNGEERAKGNILERFSAQQFPDLHSELNLSSLELGDSALYFCASSAEPGPGYGYTFGSGTRLTVV.

This clonotype was seen just once. The chain joins TRBV19 to TRBJ2-5; no firm D call. This CDR3 is built from 17 residues. Trimming shortened V by 3 bases and J by 2 bases, and 19 bases separated the two germline ends. Germline V gene lookup returns CDR1 LNHDA and CDR2 SQIVND (reference sequence). The CDR3 loop reads CASSIPPRGGQQETQYF. The CDR3 DNA is TGTGCCAGTAGTATCCCGCCAAGAGGTGGGCAACAAGAGACCCAGTACTTC.

The rearrangement links TRBV2 to TRBJ2-2; 8 bases fit TRBD1. This CDR3 is 15 amino acids long. Germline assignment: CDR1 SNHLY and CDR2 FYNNEI. Unmatched junction bases numbered 8, after V lost 6 bases and J lost 5 bases. The CDR3 coding sequence is TGTGCCAGCAGCCCTCGGGACAGGCAGACCGGGGAGCTGTTTTTT. It codes for CASSPRDRQTGELFF. Full variable domain (remainder filled in from reference TRBV2 and TRBJ2-2): EPEVTQTPSHQVTQMGQEVILRCVPISNHLYFYWYRQILGQKVEFLVSFYNNEISEKSEIFDDQFSVERPDGSNFTLKIRSTKLEDSAMYFCASSPRDRQTGELFFGEGSRLTVL.

This chain joins TRBV30 and TRBJ2-1; D is perhaps TRBD2 (5 bases). Germline loops: CDR1 GTSNPN, CDR2 SVGIG (reference sequence). The V end was cut by 3 bases, the J end by 9 bases, with 9 bases between. The CDR3 extends over 11 amino acids. The CDR3 region has the DNA TGTGCCTGGAGGGTAGCGAGTGAGCAGTTCTTC. Translation gives CAWRVASEQFF.

The chain joins TRBV7-2 to TRBJ2-7; perhaps TRBD2 as D (6 bases). This CDR3 is built from 13 residues. CDR1 and CDR2 from the germline V gene are SGHTA and FQGNSA. Trimming took off 4 bases at V and 0 bases at J, with 7 bases between the two ends. CDR3 coding DNA: TGTGCCAGCAGCTCGACTAGCTCCTACGAGCAGTACTTC. It is translated as CASSSTSSYEQYF. The variable domain in full, with the rest retrieved from reference TRBV7-2 and TRBJ2-7, is GAGVSQSPSNKVTEKGKDVELRCDPISGHTALYWYRQSLGQGLEFLIYFQGNSAPDKSGLPSDRFSAERTGGSVSTLTIQRTQQEDSAVYLCASSSTSSYEQYFGPGTRLTVT.

The rearrangement uses TRBV5-1 and TRBJ1-5; 7 bases align to TRBD1. Germline values: CDR1 SGHRS, CDR2 YFSETQ. V was clipped by 0 bases and J by 6 bases; unmatched bases: 6. This CDR3 has 15 residues. CDR3 in DNA: TGCGCCAGCAGCTTGGCCGGGCAGGGGGGTCAGCCCCAGCATTTT. Protein: CASSLAGQGGQPQHF.

V and J are TRBV24-1 and TRBJ2-1; 8 positions agree with TRBD2. J lost 4 bases, V lost 3 bases, and 7 bases had no gene match. Germline V gene data show CDR1 as KGHDR and CDR2 as SFDVKD. CDR3 size: 16 residues. The CDR3 nucleotides read TGTGCCACCAGTGATCGCCTAGCGGGCGATTACAATGAGCAGTTCTTC. It translates to CATSDRLAGDYNEQFF.

This rearrangement joins TRBV18 to TRBJ1-5; possible D gene TRBD1, 5 bases. Trimming left V 6 bases short and J 2 bases short, with 11 bases between. CDR3 length: 14 amino acids. Germline values: CDR1 KGHSH, CDR2 LQKENI. The CDR3 DNA follows: TGTGCCAGCTCTCTCGAGACAGGCAATCAGCCCCAGCATTTT. Amino acids: CASSLETGNQPQHF. The whole variable domain, remainder taken from reference TRBV18 and TRBJ1-5, is NAGVMQNPRHLVRRRGQEARLRCSPMKGHSHVYWYRQLPEEGLKFMVYLQKENIIDESGMPKERFSAEFPKEGPSILRIQQVVRGDSAAYFCASSLETGNQPQHFGDGTRLSIL.

J is TRBJ1-3 and V is TRBV18; D not certain. Per germline, CDR1 KGHSH and CDR2 LQKENI. V lost 2 bases, J lost 0 bases, and 8 bases lay in between. The CDR3 spans 15 residues. The CDR3, as DNA: TGTGCCAGCTCACCATCGGAGTCCTCTGGAAACACCATATATTTT. Amino acid sequence: CASSPSESSGNTIYF.

V and J are TRBV28 and TRBJ1-1; D remains unclear. Germline V gene sequence: CDR1 MDHEN, CDR2 SYDVKM. Trimming stripped 3 bases from V and 5 bases from J, with 7 bases between. CDR3 length: 12 amino acids. DNA for the CDR3: TGTGCCAGCAGTTTGAAGGTGACTGAAGCTTTCTTT. Amino acids: CASSLKVTEAFF.